These T cell receptor beta chains were read from a single sample in a study of Ad26.COV2.S vaccination and SARS-CoV-2 variants. Sequencing was performed with immunoSEQ multiplex PCR; in TCRdb, only in-frame clones are kept and a portion is missing. The table has hundreds of thousands of clones, more than 80% seen once. Sequenced material: peripheral blood, taken in a trial of Ad26.COV2.S vaccine versus placebo. The receptors stem from a person aged 18-65 years who received the Ad26.COV2.S COVID-19 vaccine or a placebo. Both conserved end residues are part of each CDR3. Fields, in order: CDR3 protein, CDR3 DNA, J gene, clone size, D gene, V gene. A D gene is named only where the DNA matches it firmly. A row's size may be missing; if present it is once, few, many or a size class.

cdr3_aa: CASSLRHLPSGELFF
cdr3_nt: TGTGCCAGCAGCTTACGGCATTTACCGTCCGGGGAGCTGTTTTTT
j_call: TRBJ2-2
clone_size: -
d_call: -
v_call: TRBV7-2

cdr3_aa: CASSSRTGGTEAFF
cdr3_nt: TGTGCCAGCAGCTCCCGGACAGGGGGCACTGAAGCTTTCTTT
j_call: TRBJ1-1
clone_size: -
d_call: TRBD1
v_call: TRBV7-9

cdr3_aa: CASSDRFGGYTF
cdr3_nt: TGTGCCAGTAGTGACAGGTTTGGTGGCTACACCTTC
j_call: TRBJ1-2
clone_size: -
d_call: -
v_call: TRBV19

cdr3_aa: CASSPLVNTEAFF
cdr3_nt: TGTGCCAGCTCACCACTCGTAAACACTGAAGCTTTCTTT
j_call: TRBJ1-1
clone_size: once
d_call: -
v_call: TRBV18

cdr3_aa: CASSYGHMDTEAFF
cdr3_nt: TGTGCCAGCAGTTACGGGCATATGGACACTGAAGCTTTCTTT
j_call: TRBJ1-1
clone_size: -
d_call: -
v_call: TRBV6-5

cdr3_aa: CASSFYNSPLHF
cdr3_nt: TGTGCCAGCAGTTTTTATAATTCACCCCTCCACTTT
j_call: TRBJ1-6
clone_size: -
d_call: -
v_call: TRBV3-1/TRBV3-2

cdr3_aa: CATSREGTQDNEQFF
cdr3_nt: TGTGCCACCAGCAGAGAGGGGACACAAGACAATGAGCAGTTCTTC
j_call: TRBJ2-1
clone_size: -
d_call: -
v_call: TRBV15

cdr3_aa: CASSLQSGINQPQHF
cdr3_nt: TGTGCCAGCAGCTTACAGTCAGGGATCAATCAGCCCCAGCATTTT
j_call: TRBJ1-5
clone_size: -
d_call: -
v_call: TRBV7-6

cdr3_aa: CASSTPGLRTEKLFF
cdr3_nt: TGTGCCAGTAGTACCCCGGGACTAAGGACTGAAAAACTGTTTTTT
j_call: TRBJ1-4
clone_size: few
d_call: -
v_call: TRBV19

cdr3_aa: CASHRVRPLHF
cdr3_nt: TGTGCCAGCCACAGGGTTAGACCCCTCCACTTT
j_call: TRBJ1-6
clone_size: few
d_call: -
v_call: TRBV21-1

cdr3_aa: CASSDSGQGVYGYTF
cdr3_nt: TGTGCCAGCAGTGACTCGGGACAGGGCGTCTATGGCTACACCTTC
j_call: TRBJ1-2
clone_size: -
d_call: TRBD1
v_call: TRBV6-4

cdr3_aa: CASSIGTSGRNEQFF
cdr3_nt: TGTGCCAGCAGTATTGGGACTAGCGGGAGAAATGAGCAGTTCTTC
j_call: TRBJ2-1
clone_size: -
d_call: TRBD2
v_call: TRBV5-8

cdr3_aa: CAWSVKGTYEQYF
cdr3_nt: TGTGCCTGGAGTGTAAAGGGAACATACGAGCAGTACTTC
j_call: TRBJ2-7
clone_size: -
d_call: -
v_call: TRBV30

cdr3_aa: CASSLEGQGYNEQFF
cdr3_nt: TGTGCCAGCAGCTTAGAAGGACAGGGCTACAATGAGCAGTTCTTC
j_call: TRBJ2-1
clone_size: once
d_call: TRBD1
v_call: TRBV11-3

cdr3_aa: CASSDPGGDRGASYEQYF
cdr3_nt: TGTGCCAGCAGTGACCCCGGGGGTGACAGGGGTGCCTCCTACGAGCAGTACTTC
j_call: TRBJ2-7
clone_size: -
d_call: TRBD1
v_call: TRBV6-4

cdr3_aa: CASIMDRAGRYEQYF
cdr3_nt: TGTGCCAGTATAATGGACAGGGCCGGTCGCTACGAGCAGTACTTC
j_call: TRBJ2-7
clone_size: -
d_call: TRBD1
v_call: TRBV27

cdr3_aa: CASTPGQGLSYEQYF
cdr3_nt: TGTGCCAGCACCCCGGGACAGGGGTTGTCCTACGAGCAGTACTTC
j_call: TRBJ2-7
clone_size: -
d_call: TRBD1
v_call: TRBV3-1/TRBV3-2

cdr3_aa: CASKASGTPNEQFF
cdr3_nt: TGTGCCAGTAAGGCTAGCGGGACCCCCAATGAGCAGTTCTTC
j_call: TRBJ2-1
clone_size: -
d_call: TRBD2
v_call: TRBV19

cdr3_aa: CATSSGTSGIETQYF
cdr3_nt: TGTGCCACCAGCAGTGGGACTAGCGGAATAGAGACCCAGTACTTC
j_call: TRBJ2-5
clone_size: once
d_call: TRBD2
v_call: TRBV15

cdr3_aa: CASRVGGGDTQYF
cdr3_nt: TGTGCCAGCAGGGTCGGGGGGGGTGATACGCAGTATTTT
j_call: TRBJ2-3
clone_size: -
d_call: TRBD2
v_call: TRBV7-2

cdr3_aa: CASSDPGQGAYNEQFF
cdr3_nt: TGTGCCAGCAGTGACCCCGGACAGGGGGCTTACAATGAGCAGTTCTTC
j_call: TRBJ2-1
clone_size: -
d_call: TRBD1
v_call: TRBV2

cdr3_aa: CASSFGTANTEAFF
cdr3_nt: TGTGCCAGCAGCTTTGGGACAGCGAACACTGAAGCTTTCTTT
j_call: TRBJ1-1
clone_size: -
d_call: TRBD1
v_call: TRBV5-4

cdr3_aa: CASSFSGRGNQPQHF
cdr3_nt: TGTGCCAGCAGTTTTTCGGGACGTGGCAATCAGCCCCAGCATTTT
j_call: TRBJ1-5
clone_size: -
d_call: -
v_call: TRBV6-2/TRBV6-3

cdr3_aa: CAWSVREGYSYNEQFF
cdr3_nt: TGTGCCTGGAGTGTGCGGGAGGGTTACTCCTACAATGAGCAGTTCTTC
j_call: TRBJ2-1
clone_size: -
d_call: TRBD2
v_call: TRBV30

cdr3_aa: CAISESGVAGGQETQYF
cdr3_nt: TGTGCCATCAGTGAGTCCGGGGTAGCGGGGGGCCAAGAGACCCAGTACTTC
j_call: TRBJ2-5
clone_size: -
d_call: TRBD2
v_call: TRBV10-3

cdr3_aa: CASSWNGAAGGGETQYF
cdr3_nt: TGTGCCAGCAGCTGGAATGGGGCGGCGGGAGGGGGAGAGACCCAGTACTTC
j_call: TRBJ2-5
clone_size: -
d_call: TRBD2
v_call: TRBV27

cdr3_aa: CASTRAQGGGTDTQYF
cdr3_nt: TGTGCCAGTACCCGGGCCCAGGGAGGGGGCACAGATACGCAGTATTTT
j_call: TRBJ2-3
clone_size: -
d_call: TRBD2
v_call: TRBV27

cdr3_aa: CASSPGLAGPDTQYF
cdr3_nt: TGCGCCAGCAGCCCCGGACTAGCGGGTCCAGATACGCAGTATTTT
j_call: TRBJ2-3
clone_size: -
d_call: TRBD2
v_call: TRBV5-1

cdr3_aa: CAISGGPRLAGRTDTQYF
cdr3_nt: TGTGCCATCAGTGGAGGCCCAAGACTAGCGGGCCGCACAGATACGCAGTATTTT
j_call: TRBJ2-3
clone_size: -
d_call: TRBD2
v_call: TRBV10-3

cdr3_aa: CSASGADTQYF
cdr3_nt: TGCAGTGCTTCAGGCGCAGATACGCAGTATTTT
j_call: TRBJ2-3
clone_size: -
d_call: -
v_call: TRBV20-1